This T cell receptor (beta chain) was sequenced in a study of blood T cell repertoires in COVID-19. Germline V CDR1 and CDR2: SQVTM, ANQGSEA. The CDR3 runs 12 residues. Unmatched junction bases numbered 1, after V lost 3 bases and J lost 3 bases. Generated by immunoSEQ multiplex PCR, the TCRdb table keeps only in-frame clones and is missing some. The sample holds fewer than 700,000 clones, roughly 91% seen once. To note about this clone: Other DNA sequences in this sample translate to the same CDR3.

A Seattle source enrolled patients during active infection and followed them longitudinally. This chain connects TRBV29-1 to TRBJ1-1, with 7 nucleotides matching TRBD1. The sequenced material came from peripheral blood. The receptor was derived from a woman aged 45-59 years with COVID-19, enrolled during active disease. CDR3 sequence (DNA): TGCAGCGTTGACAGGGGGGACACTGAAGCTTTCTTT. It codes for CSVDRGDTEAFF. Full variable domain (remainder filled in from reference TRBV29-1 and TRBJ1-1): SAVISQKPSRDICQRGTSLTIQCQVDSQVTMMFWYRQQPGQSLTLIATANQGSEATYESGFVIDKFPISRPNLTFSTLTVSNMSPEDSSIYLCSVDRGDTEAFFGQGTRLTVV.